This TCR beta chain was identified during a study of beta chain features in type 1 diabetes. Whole-study results and caveats: Among patients, naive, central memory and Treg TCRB repertoires appeared more similar than among healthy donors. Type 1 diabetes patients showed a moderate but significant shortening of TCRB CDR3s in all four CD4+ subsets.

The CDR3 length is 13 residues. CDR1 and CDR2 (germline): SGHKS, YYEKEE (reference sequence). The V and J ends lost 4 bases and 2 bases respectively, with 10 bases between them. Expressed TCRB transcripts were sequenced because the entire RNA isolate underwent reverse transcription. Regulatory, naive and central memory T cell samples averaged approximately 3.5 million reads. Assay: immunoSEQ multiplex PCR; the TCRdb copy retains only in-frame clones and omits some. The repertoire holds 15,000 to 18,000 clones, with more than 60% as singletons. A note on this clone: As yet, its antigen is unknown.

This sequence joins TRBV5-5 and TRBJ2-7; TRBD1 might be the D (6 bases). The sample comprised Tregs from blood. The source is a young man with type 1 diabetes. The CDR3: CASSMDRTYEQYF. CDR3 coding DNA: TGTGCCAGCAGCATGGACAGAACCTACGAGCAGTACTTC.